This is a list of T cell receptor beta chains from one sample in a study of blood T cell repertoires in COVID-19. Produced via immunoSEQ multiplex PCR; TCRdb's table is partial and in-frame only. The sample records about 130,000 clones, roughly 80% being singletons. The sequenced sample consisted of PBMCs or T cells enriched from blood (not recorded which). The receptor set was obtained from a man aged 50 or older who had recovered from COVID-19. CDR3s include the opening cysteine and the closing phenylalanine or tryptophan. D genes are given only for firm matches. Not every row has a clone size; where given, it reads once, few, many or a size class.

D: TRBD2
V: TRBV19
size: .
J: TRBJ2-2
DNA: TGTGCCAGTATGGGGGGGAAAAACACCGGGGAGCTGTTTTTT
CDR3: CASMGGKNTGELFF

D: .
V: TRBV28
size: once
J: TRBJ2-3
DNA: TGTGCCAGCAGTTTCGAGGGTTGGGCGGCAGATACGCAGTATTTT
CDR3: CASSFEGWAADTQYF

D: TRBD1
V: TRBV2
size: .
J: TRBJ1-4
DNA: TGTGCCAGCAGTGTAGGGGGCCTGAGGGAAAAACTGTTTTTT
CDR3: CASSVGGLREKLFF

D: .
V: TRBV7-8
size: .
J: TRBJ2-6
DNA: TGTGCCAGCAGCTTAGTCCGCGCGCTGCTTTCGGGGGCCAACGTCCTGACTTTC
CDR3: CASSLVRALLSGANVLTF

D: .
V: TRBV10-2
size: .
J: TRBJ2-7
DNA: TGCGCCAGCAGTCAACAGGGCTACGAGCAGTACTTC
CDR3: CASSQQGYEQYF

D: .
V: TRBV3-1/TRBV3-2
size: .
J: TRBJ2-3
DNA: TGTGCCAGCAGCCAAGTTTCGGCGGGGAGCACAGATACGCAGTATTTT
CDR3: CASSQVSAGSTDTQYF

D: .
V: TRBV6-2/TRBV6-3
size: .
J: TRBJ1-2
DNA: TGTGCCAGCAGTTACCTGTGGGAGGACCTCTATGGCTACACCTTC
CDR3: CASSYLWEDLYGYTF

D: .
V: TRBV6-5
size: once
J: TRBJ2-2
DNA: TGTGCCAGCAACGAAGGGGCGAACACCGGGGAGCTGTTTTTT
CDR3: CASNEGANTGELFF

D: TRBD2
V: TRBV7-2
size: .
J: TRBJ2-7
DNA: TGTGCCAGCAGCTTAGAGGGGACTAGCGGGGGGGAGTACTACGAGCAGTACTTC
CDR3: CASSLEGTSGGEYYEQYF

D: .
V: TRBV11-2
size: .
J: TRBJ2-6
DNA: TGTGCCAGCAGCCTCCTCTCTGGGGCCAACGTCCTGACTTTC
CDR3: CASSLLSGANVLTF

D: .
V: TRBV18
size: .
J: TRBJ1-1
DNA: TGTGCCAGCTCACCGGGGAGCGACACTGAAGCTTTCTTT
CDR3: CASSPGSDTEAFF

D: .
V: TRBV11-2
size: .
J: TRBJ2-1
DNA: TGTGCCAGCAGCCCCCTTGGAGGGTCTGGGAATGAGCAGTTCTTC
CDR3: CASSPLGGSGNEQFF

D: TRBD1
V: TRBV7-2
size: .
J: TRBJ1-1
DNA: TGTGCCAGCAGCCCCGGACAGGGAAGTAACACTGAAGCTTTCTTT
CDR3: CASSPGQGSNTEAFF

D: TRBD2
V: TRBV27
size: .
J: TRBJ2-3
DNA: TGTGCCAGCAGATTACGGTCTAGCGGGGGGCCCGGAGATACGCAGTATTTT
CDR3: CASRLRSSGGPGDTQYF

D: TRBD2
V: TRBV5-1
size: .
J: TRBJ2-1
DNA: TGCGCCAGTAAACCCGGGACTAGCGGGAATGAGCAGTTCTTC
CDR3: CASKPGTSGNEQFF

D: .
V: TRBV6-5
size: .
J: TRBJ2-3
DNA: TGTGCCAGCAGTTATTCAGGAAGCACAGATACGCAGTATTTT
CDR3: CASSYSGSTDTQYF

D: TRBD1
V: TRBV7-2
size: .
J: TRBJ1-2
DNA: TGTGCCAGCAGGCCTCCGGGACAGACTAACTATGGCTACACCTTC
CDR3: CASRPPGQTNYGYTF

D: TRBD1
V: TRBV9
size: .
J: TRBJ1-2
DNA: TGTGCCAGCAGCCCCCCGAGGACAGGGGGCGCGGCTGATGGCTACACCTTC
CDR3: CASSPPRTGGAADGYTF

D: .
V: TRBV12-5
size: .
J: TRBJ1-2
DNA: TGTGCTAGTGGTTCGGACAGTTATGGCTACACCTTC
CDR3: CASGSDSYGYTF

D: .
V: TRBV30
size: .
J: TRBJ1-2
DNA: TGTGCCTGGATTCACGTCGGGGGGGGTGGCTACACCTTC
CDR3: CAWIHVGGGGYTF

D: .
V: TRBV7-2
size: .
J: TRBJ1-1
DNA: TGTGCCAGCAGGAACACATGGGGGGTCCCTGAAGCTTTCTTT
CDR3: CASRNTWGVPEAFF

D: TRBD2
V: TRBV4-2
size: .
J: TRBJ2-5
DNA: TGTGCCAGCAGCGAAGGACTAGCGGGGGGGCAGGGCCAAGAGACCCAGTACTTC
CDR3: CASSEGLAGGQGQETQYF

D: .
V: TRBV18
size: .
J: TRBJ1-2
DNA: TGTGCCAGCTCACCAGAGGAAAACTATGGCTACACCTTC
CDR3: CASSPEENYGYTF

D: TRBD2
V: TRBV29-1
size: .
J: TRBJ2-3
DNA: TGCAGCGTTGGCGGTCAGGGGACTAGCGGGGCCCTCACAGATACGCAGTATTTT
CDR3: CSVGGQGTSGALTDTQYF

D: TRBD2
V: TRBV30
size: .
J: TRBJ2-7
DNA: TGTGCCTGGAGTATCCAGCGGGGGATCTCCGAGCAGTACTTC
CDR3: CAWSIQRGISEQYF

D: TRBD2
V: TRBV29-1
size: .
J: TRBJ2-2
DNA: TGCAGCGTTCGAGGACTAGTCGGCACCGGGGAGCTGTTTTTT
CDR3: CSVRGLVGTGELFF

D: .
V: TRBV23-1
size: once
J: TRBJ2-2
DNA: TGCGCCAGCAGTCAACCCCTAGAGAACACCGGGGAGCTGTTTTTT
CDR3: CASSQPLENTGELFF

D: .
V: TRBV5-1
size: once
J: TRBJ2-3
DNA: TGCGCCAGCACCAGCGGCGGGGGCACAGATACGCAGTATTTT
CDR3: CASTSGGGTDTQYF

D: TRBD2
V: TRBV14
size: .
J: TRBJ2-1
DNA: TGTGCCAGCAGCCGTAGCGGGGGGGCCTACAATGAGCAGTTCTTC
CDR3: CASSRSGGAYNEQFF

D: .
V: TRBV6-5
size: once
J: TRBJ1-5
DNA: TGTGCCAGCATATTAGGGGAGGTGGGCAATCAGCCCCAGCATTTT
CDR3: CASILGEVGNQPQHF

D: TRBD1
V: TRBV30
size: .
J: TRBJ1-1
DNA: TGTGCCTGGGCGGGACAGGGGAGCACTGAAGCTTTCTTT
CDR3: CAWAGQGSTEAFF

D: .
V: TRBV28
size: .
J: TRBJ1-2
DNA: TGTGCCAGCACATTAGGGGGTCGCTATGGCTACACCTTC
CDR3: CASTLGGRYGYTF

D: .
V: TRBV28
size: .
J: TRBJ2-7
DNA: TGTGCCAGCAGTTTAGAACACACCTACGAGCAGTACTTC
CDR3: CASSLEHTYEQYF

D: .
V: TRBV2
size: .
J: TRBJ1-2
DNA: TGTGCCGGCGAAAACAGGCTGACTGAAACTGGCTACACCTTC
CDR3: CAGENRLTETGYTF

D: .
V: TRBV7-7
size: few
J: TRBJ1-1
DNA: TGTGCTAGCAGCCCGGTCCGGTCAGGGGTCACTGAAGCTTTCTTT
CDR3: CASSPVRSGVTEAFF

D: .
V: TRBV7-3
size: .
J: TRBJ1-1
DNA: TGTGCCAGCAGCCTTAGTATGAACACTGAAGCTTTCTTT
CDR3: CASSLSMNTEAFF

D: TRBD1
V: TRBV11-2
size: .
J: TRBJ2-7
DNA: TGTGCCAGCAAACCGGGACAGGGGGCTTGGGAGCAGTACTTC
CDR3: CASKPGQGAWEQYF

D: TRBD1
V: TRBV2
size: few
J: TRBJ1-1
DNA: TGTGCCAGCAGTGACAGGGGGCGGTGGGCTTTCTTT
CDR3: CASSDRGRWAFF

D: TRBD1
V: TRBV10-1
size: .
J: TRBJ1-2
DNA: TGCGCCAGCAGCCGGGACAGGGGCGCCTATGGCTACACCTTC
CDR3: CASSRDRGAYGYTF

D: TRBD1
V: TRBV19
size: .
J: TRBJ1-5
DNA: TGTGCCAGTAGCGCCGACAGGGGGCGAAGTCAGCCCCAGCATTTT
CDR3: CASSADRGRSQPQHF

D: .
V: TRBV29-1
size: .
J: TRBJ1-6
DNA: TGCAGCGTCAGGAGCGGGGAGAGTTTTTCACCCCTCCACTTT
CDR3: CSVRSGESFSPLHF

D: .
V: TRBV7-2
size: .
J: TRBJ2-7
DNA: TGTGCCAGCAGCTTATCTCCAGGAAACCCCTACGAGCAGTACTTC
CDR3: CASSLSPGNPYEQYF